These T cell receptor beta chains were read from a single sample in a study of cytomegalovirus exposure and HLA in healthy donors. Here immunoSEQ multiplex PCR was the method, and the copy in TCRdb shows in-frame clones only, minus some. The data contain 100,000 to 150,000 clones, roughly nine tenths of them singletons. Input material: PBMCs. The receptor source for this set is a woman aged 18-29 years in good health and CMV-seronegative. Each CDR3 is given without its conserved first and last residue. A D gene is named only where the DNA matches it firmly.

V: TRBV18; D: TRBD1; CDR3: ASSPPGQGGNEQF
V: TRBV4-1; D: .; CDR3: ASSQDRYGGAFSLSYNEQF
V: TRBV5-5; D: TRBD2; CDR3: ASSVGLAGRSYEQY
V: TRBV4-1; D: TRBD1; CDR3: ASSRPQGSTGELF
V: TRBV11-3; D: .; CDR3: ASSPQGYNTEAF
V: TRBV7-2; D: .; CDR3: ASSLQGIAYEQY
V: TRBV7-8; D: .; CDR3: ASSSRDGSYEQY
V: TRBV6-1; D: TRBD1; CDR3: ASSGGRDRAFYGYT
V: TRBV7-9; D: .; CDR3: ASSLAENEQF
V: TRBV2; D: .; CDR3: ASSGRGQY
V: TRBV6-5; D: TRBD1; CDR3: ASSRTGGWPQH
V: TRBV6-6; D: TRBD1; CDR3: ASSYSGQVNTEAF
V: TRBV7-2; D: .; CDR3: ASSLDPSPDTQY
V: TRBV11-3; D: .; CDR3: ASSLRGGQGRSDTQY
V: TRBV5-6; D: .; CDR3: ASSLAAMNTEAF
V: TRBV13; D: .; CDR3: ASSSFSHEQF
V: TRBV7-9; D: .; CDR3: ASSSSGSVTPYEQY
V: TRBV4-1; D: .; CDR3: ASSGQGAENMDNEQF